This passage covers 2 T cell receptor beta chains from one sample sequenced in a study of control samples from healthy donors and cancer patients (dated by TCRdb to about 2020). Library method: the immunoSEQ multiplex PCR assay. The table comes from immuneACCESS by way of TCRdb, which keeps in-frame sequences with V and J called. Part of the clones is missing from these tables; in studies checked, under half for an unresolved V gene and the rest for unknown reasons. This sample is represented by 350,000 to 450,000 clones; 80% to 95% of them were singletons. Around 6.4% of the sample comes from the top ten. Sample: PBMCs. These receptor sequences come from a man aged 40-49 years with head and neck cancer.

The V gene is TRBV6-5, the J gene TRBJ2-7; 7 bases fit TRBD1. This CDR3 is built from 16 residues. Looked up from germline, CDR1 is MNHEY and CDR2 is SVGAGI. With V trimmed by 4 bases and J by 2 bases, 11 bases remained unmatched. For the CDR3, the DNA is TGTGCCAGCAGTTTTTCCCCGACAGGGCTCACCTACGAGCAGTACTTC. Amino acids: CASSFSPTGLTYEQYF.

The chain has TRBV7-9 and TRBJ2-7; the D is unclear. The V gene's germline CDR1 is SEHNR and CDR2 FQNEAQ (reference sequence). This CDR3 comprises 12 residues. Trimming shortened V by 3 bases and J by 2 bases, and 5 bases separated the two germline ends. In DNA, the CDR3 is TGTGCCAGCAGCTTCACGCCCTACGAGCAGTACTTC. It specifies CASSFTPYEQYF.